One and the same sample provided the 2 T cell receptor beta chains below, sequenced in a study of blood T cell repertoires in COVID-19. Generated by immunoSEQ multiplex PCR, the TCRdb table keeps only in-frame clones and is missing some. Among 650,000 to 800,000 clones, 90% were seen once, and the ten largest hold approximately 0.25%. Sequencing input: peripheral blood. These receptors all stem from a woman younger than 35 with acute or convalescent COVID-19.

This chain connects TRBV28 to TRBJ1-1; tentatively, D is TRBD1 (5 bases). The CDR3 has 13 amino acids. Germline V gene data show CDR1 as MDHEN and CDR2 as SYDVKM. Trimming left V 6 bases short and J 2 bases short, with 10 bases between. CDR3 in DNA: TGTGCCAGCAGGGACACCATTAACACTGAAGCTTTCTTT. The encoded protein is CASRDTINTEAFF.

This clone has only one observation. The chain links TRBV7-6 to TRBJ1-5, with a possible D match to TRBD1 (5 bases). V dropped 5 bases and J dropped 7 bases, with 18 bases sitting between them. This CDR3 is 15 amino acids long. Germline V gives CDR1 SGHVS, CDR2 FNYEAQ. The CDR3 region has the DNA TGTGCCAGCAGCCCACGCCAGGGTGCTAGGCAGCCCCAGCATTTT. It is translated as CASSPRQGARQPQHF.